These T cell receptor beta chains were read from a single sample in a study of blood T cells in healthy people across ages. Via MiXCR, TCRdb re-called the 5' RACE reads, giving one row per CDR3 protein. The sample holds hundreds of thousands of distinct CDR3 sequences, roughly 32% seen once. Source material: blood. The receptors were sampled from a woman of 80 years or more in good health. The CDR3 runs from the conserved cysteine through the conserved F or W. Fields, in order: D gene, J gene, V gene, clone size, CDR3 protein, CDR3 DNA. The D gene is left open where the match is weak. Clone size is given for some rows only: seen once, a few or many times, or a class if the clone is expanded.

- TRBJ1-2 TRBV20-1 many CSARVPNYGYTF TGCAGTGCTAGAGTCCCTAACTATGGCTACACCTTC
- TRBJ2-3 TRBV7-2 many CASSPRKPTQYF TGTGCCAGCAGCCCTAGGAAACCTACGCAGTATTTT
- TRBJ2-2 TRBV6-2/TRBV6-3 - CASEPPLGTGELFF TGTGCCAGCGAACCACCCCTAGGGACCGGGGAGCTGTTTTTT
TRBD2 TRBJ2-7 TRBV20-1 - CSARTLAGGSHEQYF TGCAGTGCTAGAACCCTAGCGGGAGGGTCCCACGAGCAGTACTTC
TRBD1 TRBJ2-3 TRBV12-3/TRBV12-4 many CASSSTDRGTQYF TGTGCCAGCAGTTCCACGGACAGGGGAACGCAGTATTTT
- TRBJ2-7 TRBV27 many CASSLGSAYEQYF TGTGCCAGCAGTTTGGGCAGTGCCTACGAGCAGTACTTC
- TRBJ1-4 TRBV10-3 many CAIRAGSWEKLFF TGTGCCATCAGAGCCGGGTCCTGGGAAAAACTGTTTTTT
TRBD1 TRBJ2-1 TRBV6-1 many CASSEWAGGPNEQFF TGTGCCAGCAGTGAATGGGCAGGGGGCCCCAATGAGCAGTTCTTC
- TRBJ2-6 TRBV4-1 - CASSTPGASAGANVLTF TGCGCCAGCAGCACCCCAGGCGCCAGCGCTGGGGCCAACGTCCTGACGTTC
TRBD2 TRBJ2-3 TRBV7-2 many CASSLGLARGTDTQYF TGTGCCAGCAGCCTAGGACTAGCGAGGGGCACAGATACGCAGTATTTT
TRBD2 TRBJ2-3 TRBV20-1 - CSARVAGRASDTQYF TGCAGTGCTAGAGTAGCGGGACGAGCCTCAGATACGCAGTATTTT
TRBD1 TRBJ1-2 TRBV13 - CASSFRPQGAHYGYTF TGTGCCAGCAGCTTCCGACCCCAGGGGGCGCACTATGGCTACACCTTC
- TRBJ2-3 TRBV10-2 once CASSETGSDTQYF TGCGCCAGCAGTGAGACTGGATCAGATACGCAGTATTTT
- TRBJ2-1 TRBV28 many CASTSAGTLSSYNEQFF TGTGCCAGCACCTCCGCCGGGACTCTCAGCTCCTACAATGAGCAGTTCTTC
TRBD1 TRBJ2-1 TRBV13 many CASSAVTGNGNEQFF TGTGCCAGCAGCGCAGTGACAGGGAATGGGAATGAGCAGTTCTTC
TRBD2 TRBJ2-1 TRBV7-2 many CASSYRTSGGPGSYNEQFF TGTGCCAGCAGTTACAGGACTAGCGGGGGGCCAGGCTCCTACAATGAGCAGTTCTTC
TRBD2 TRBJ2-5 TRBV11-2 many CASSLGTSGAETQYF TGTGCCAGCAGCTTAGGGACTAGCGGGGCAGAGACCCAGTACTTC
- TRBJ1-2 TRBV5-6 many CASSRLDVGDYGYTF TGTGCCAGCAGCCGGCTTGATGTCGGGGACTATGGCTACACCTTC
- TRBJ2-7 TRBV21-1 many CASRGQGVSYEQYF TGTGCCAGCAGGGGCCAGGGGGTTTCCTACGAGCAGTACTTC
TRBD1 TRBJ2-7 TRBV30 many CAWSRDRGHEQYF TGTGCCTGGAGCCGGGACAGGGGGCACGAGCAGTACTTC
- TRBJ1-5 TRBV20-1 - CSARLGRGNQPQHF TGCAGTGCTAGACTGGGGCGGGGAAATCAGCCCCAGCATTTT
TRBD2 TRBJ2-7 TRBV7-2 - CASSLVGRAGRYEQYF TGTGCCAGCAGCTTAGTAGGGAGGGCAGGGAGGTACGAGCAGTACTTC
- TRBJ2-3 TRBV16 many CASSQSGPSDTQYF TGTGCCAGCAGCCAATCCGGTCCCTCCGATACGCAGTATTTT